A selection of T cell receptor beta chains follows, all from one sample in a study of technical replicates of blood from several donors. The assay was immunoSEQ multiplex PCR, and TCRdb's table has in-frame clones only and misses some. The sample yields about 62,000 clones, over 75% seen once. What was sequenced was PBMCs. The receptors derive from a human donor in good health. Some clones in this sample may be carry-over from other donors' samples. Both conserved end residues are part of each CDR3. The D gene is left open where the match is weak. Size tells how often a clone was seen (once, few, many) or the class of an expanded clone, and some rows leave it out.

V,D,size,J,DNA,CDR3
TRBV7-6,TRBD2,-,TRBJ2-1,TGTGCCAGCAGCCCCCGGGGGGGAACCTACAATGAGCAGTTCTTC,CASSPRGGTYNEQFF
TRBV30,TRBD1,-,TRBJ1-2,TGTGCCTGGAGTGTGACAGGGGCTGGCTACACCTTC,CAWSVTGAGYTF
TRBV4-3,TRBD2,-,TRBJ2-2,TGCGCCAGCAGCCAAGATCGAGTCGCGGGGGAGGCCGGGGAGCTGTTTTTT,CASSQDRVAGEAGELFF
TRBV2,-,-,TRBJ2-2,TGTGCCAGTCACCAGCTACTAGGTGGCGGGGAGCTGTTTTTT,CASHQLLGGGELFF
TRBV18,TRBD1,-,TRBJ2-7,TGTGCCAGCTCACATACCGGGACAGGACCCTACGAGCAGTACTTC,CASSHTGTGPYEQYF
TRBV7-3,TRBD2,-,TRBJ2-1,TGTGCCAGCAGCTTACGAGCGGGAGGGTTCTACAATGAGCAGTTCTTC,CASSLRAGGFYNEQFF
TRBV6-6,-,-,TRBJ1-3,TGTGCCAGCACCCTCTCCGGGACATTCTCTGGAAACACCATATATTTT,CASTLSGTFSGNTIYF
TRBV6-6,-,-,TRBJ1-2,TGTGCCAGCAGTGATAGAGACAGATCAAACTATGGCTACACCTTC,CASSDRDRSNYGYTF
TRBV5-6,TRBD2,once,TRBJ2-1,TGTGCCAGCAGCGTAACTAGCGGGGGGGTTTATGAGCAGTTCTTC,CASSVTSGGVYEQFF
TRBV7-2,TRBD2,-,TRBJ2-7,TGTGCCAGCAGCTTAGTCTCGCCTAGCGGCTCCTACGAGCAGTACTTC,CASSLVSPSGSYEQYF
TRBV30,-,-,TRBJ2-6,TGTGCCTGGAGTGTCCCTTCTGGGGCCAACGTCCTGACTTTC,CAWSVPSGANVLTF
TRBV11-2,TRBD1,-,TRBJ2-7,TGTGCCAGCAGCTTCACGACAGGGGACGAGCAGTACTTC,CASSFTTGDEQYF
TRBV28,-,-,TRBJ1-6,TGTGCCAGCAGTTTAGATGGGGCCAGGAATTCACCCCTCCACTTT,CASSLDGARNSPLHF
TRBV27,-,few,TRBJ2-5,TGTGCCAGCAGGGAGGGAGGAAAGACCCAGTACTTC,CASREGGKTQYF
TRBV7-8,-,-,TRBJ2-4,TGTGCCAGCAGTTCGCCCCCTTGGGGCGATCTAGCCAAAAACATTCAGTACTTC,CASSSPPWGDLAKNIQYF
TRBV27,TRBD2,-,TRBJ2-7,TGTGCCAGCAGTTTAGTACTAGCGGAACCCTACGAGCAGTACTTC,CASSLVLAEPYEQYF
TRBV7-9,TRBD1,once,TRBJ1-2,TGTGCCAGCAGCTTAGAATCATTACAGGGGTGGTTTGGCTACACCTTC,CASSLESLQGWFGYTF
TRBV6-8,TRBD1,-,TRBJ2-2,TGTGCCAGCAGTTACCTCCAAAAACAGGGGGCGCCTTATGGCGGGGAGCTGTTTTTT,CASSYLQKQGAPYGGELFF
TRBV27,TRBD2,-,TRBJ2-1,TGTGCCAGCAGTTCTCGGACTAGCGGGAGTTCCTCCTACAATGAGCAGTTCTTC,CASSSRTSGSSSYNEQFF
TRBV30,-,-,TRBJ2-3,TGTGCCTGGAGTGGGCCGGGGGGCTGGGGGTATTTT,CAWSGPGGWGYF
TRBV6-1,TRBD1,-,TRBJ2-1,TGTGCCAGCAGTGACGCGGGACAGGGGATTCGTGAGCAGTTCTTC,CASSDAGQGIREQFF
TRBV30,-,once,TRBJ2-4,TGTGCCTGGAGTGTACTTGCGAACATTCAGTACTTC,CAWSVLANIQYF
TRBV4-3,TRBD1,-,TRBJ1-6,TGCGCCAGCAGCCAAGGGGGTCCAGGGGGATCGAATTCACCCCTCCACTTT,CASSQGGPGGSNSPLHF
TRBV28,TRBD1,-,TRBJ2-7,TGTGCCAGCAGTGGCTCTGGAGGGACAGGGATCGCCTACGAGCAGTACTTC,CASSGSGGTGIAYEQYF
TRBV7-2,TRBD2,-,TRBJ2-3,TGTGCCAGCAGCTTAGTTTTAGCGGGAGGCACGCAGTATTTT,CASSLVLAGGTQYF
TRBV5-8,TRBD1,-,TRBJ1-2,TGTGCCAGCAGCTTCACCGGGACAGCCACCTTC,CASSFTGTATF
TRBV4-1,TRBD1,few,TRBJ1-3,TGCGCCAGCAGCCAGGGACAGGATGCCCTCAACCATTTT,CASSQGQDALNHF
TRBV5-1,TRBD1,-,TRBJ1-2,TGCGCCAGCAGCCTGGATGGCGGGACAGGGTTCTATGGCTACACCTTC,CASSLDGGTGFYGYTF
TRBV5-6,-,few,TRBJ2-5,TGTGCCAGCAGCTTTTCAGGGATGAGAGAGACCCAGTACTTC,CASSFSGMRETQYF
TRBV9,TRBD2,-,TRBJ2-1,TGTGCCAGCAGCACTAGCGGGAGCTCCTACAATGAGCAGTTCTTC,CASSTSGSSYNEQFF
TRBV2,-,-,TRBJ2-2,TGTGCCAGCAGTGAATCGTGGGACTCTCGTCCAAGTTTGGACACCGGGGAGCTGTTTTTT,CASSESWDSRPSLDTGELFF
TRBV11-2,-,-,TRBJ1-1,TGTGCCAGCAGCTTTAGTACGAACACTGAAGCTTTCTTT,CASSFSTNTEAFF
TRBV7-3,-,few,TRBJ2-3,TGTGCCAGCAGCTTAAATCGACTAGATACGCAGTATTTT,CASSLNRLDTQYF
TRBV7-2,-,-,TRBJ1-1,TGTGCCAGCAGCTTAGACTCTTCGGGGGGACTCACTGAAGCTTTCTTT,CASSLDSSGGLTEAFF
TRBV15,-,-,TRBJ1-3,TGTGCCACCAGCAGGCTGAGGAACACCATATATTTT,CATSRLRNTIYF
TRBV7-2,TRBD1,-,TRBJ2-7,TGTGCCAGCAGCCCCCCGGGACAGGGGTCCTACGAGCAGTACTTC,CASSPPGQGSYEQYF
TRBV2,TRBD2,-,TRBJ2-7,TGTGCCAGCAGTGAAGAAGTTAGCGGGACCAGCTCCTACGAGCAGTACTTC,CASSEEVSGTSSYEQYF
TRBV4-2,-,-,TRBJ2-5,TGTGCCAGCAGCCGGGCTGGGGAGCAAGAGACCCAGTACTTC,CASSRAGEQETQYF
TRBV5-1,TRBD2,-,TRBJ2-1,TGCGCCAGCAGCCCCGGGACTAGCGGGAGTAATGAGCAGTTCTTC,CASSPGTSGSNEQFF
TRBV2,TRBD1,-,TRBJ2-4,TGTGCCAGCAGTCCCGACAGGGCTGGCAAAAACATTCAGTACTTC,CASSPDRAGKNIQYF
TRBV12-5,TRBD2,-,TRBJ2-1,TGTGCTAGTGGTTTGGTATTGAGGGAGGGAGGGAATGAGCAGTTCTTC,CASGLVLREGGNEQFF